This T cell receptor (beta chain) was recorded in a study of cytotoxic CD8 clonotypes in ibrutinib-treated CLL. General study findings and limits: Treatment saw public clonotypes, which were uncommon, either contract or stay stable. Clonality went higher at ibrutinib response and then dropped back toward baseline at progression.

The assay was immunoSEQ multiplex PCR, and TCRdb's table has in-frame clones only and misses some. The table lists some 300,000 clones, 80% of them singletons. Of note for this clone: The antigen is not known.

The sequencing here drew on PBMCs, taken before ibrutinib treatment. The TCR was taken from a human donor with chronic lymphocytic leukemia.

CDR3 residues: CSVEAPGTGGQNIQYF. CDR3 DNA: TGCAGCGTTGAAGCCCCCGGGACAGGGGGACAAAACATTCAGTACTTC. V usage is TRBV29-1 and J usage is TRBJ2-4; TRBD1 agrees at 11 bases. The germline gives CDR1 SQVTM, CDR2 ANQGSEA. The CDR3 is made up of 16 amino acids. J was trimmed by 5 bases and V by 1 base; bases with no gene match: 7.